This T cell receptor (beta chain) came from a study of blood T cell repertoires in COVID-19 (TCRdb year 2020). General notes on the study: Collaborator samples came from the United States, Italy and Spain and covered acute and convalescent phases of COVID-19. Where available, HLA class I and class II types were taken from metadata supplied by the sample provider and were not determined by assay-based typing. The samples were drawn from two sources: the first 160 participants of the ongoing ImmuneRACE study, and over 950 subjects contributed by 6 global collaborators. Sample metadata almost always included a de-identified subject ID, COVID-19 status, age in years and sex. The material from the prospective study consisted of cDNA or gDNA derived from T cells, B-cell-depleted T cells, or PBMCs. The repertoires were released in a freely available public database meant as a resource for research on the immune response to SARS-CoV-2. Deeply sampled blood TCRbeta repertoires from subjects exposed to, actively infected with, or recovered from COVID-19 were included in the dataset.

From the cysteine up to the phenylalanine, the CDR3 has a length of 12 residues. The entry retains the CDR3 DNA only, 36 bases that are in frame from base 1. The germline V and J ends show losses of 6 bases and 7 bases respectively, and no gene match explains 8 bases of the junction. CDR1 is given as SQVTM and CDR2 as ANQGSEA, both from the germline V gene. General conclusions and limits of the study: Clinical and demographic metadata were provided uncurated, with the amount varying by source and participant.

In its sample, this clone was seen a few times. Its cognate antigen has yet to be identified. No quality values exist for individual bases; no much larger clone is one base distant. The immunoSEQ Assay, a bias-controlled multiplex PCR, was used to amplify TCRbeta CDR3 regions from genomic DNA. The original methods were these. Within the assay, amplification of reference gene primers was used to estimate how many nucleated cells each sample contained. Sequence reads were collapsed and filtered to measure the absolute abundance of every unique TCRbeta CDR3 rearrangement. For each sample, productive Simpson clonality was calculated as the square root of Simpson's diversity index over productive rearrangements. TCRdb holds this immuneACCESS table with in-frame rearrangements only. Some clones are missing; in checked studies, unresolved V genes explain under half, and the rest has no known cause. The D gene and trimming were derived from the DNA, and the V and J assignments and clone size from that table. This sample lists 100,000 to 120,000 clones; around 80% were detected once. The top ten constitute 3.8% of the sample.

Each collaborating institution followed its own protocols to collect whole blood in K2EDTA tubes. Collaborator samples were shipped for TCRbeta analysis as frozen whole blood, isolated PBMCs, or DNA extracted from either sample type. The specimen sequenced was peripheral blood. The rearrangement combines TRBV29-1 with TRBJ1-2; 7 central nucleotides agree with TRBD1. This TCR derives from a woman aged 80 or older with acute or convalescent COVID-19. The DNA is TGCAGCGTGGCCGGGACAGAGAGTGGCTACACCTTC. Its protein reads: CSVAGTESGYTF.